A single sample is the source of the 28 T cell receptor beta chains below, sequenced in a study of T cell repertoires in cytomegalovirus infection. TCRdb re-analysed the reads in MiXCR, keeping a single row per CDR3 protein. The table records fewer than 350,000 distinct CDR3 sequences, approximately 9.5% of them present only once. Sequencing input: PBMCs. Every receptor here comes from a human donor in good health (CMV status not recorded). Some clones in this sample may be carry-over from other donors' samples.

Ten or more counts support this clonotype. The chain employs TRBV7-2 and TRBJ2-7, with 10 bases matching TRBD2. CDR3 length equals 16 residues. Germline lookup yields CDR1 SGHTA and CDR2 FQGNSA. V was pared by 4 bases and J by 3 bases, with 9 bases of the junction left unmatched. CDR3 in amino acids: CASSYEAGGTDYEQYF. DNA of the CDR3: TGTGCCAGCAGCTACGAAGCGGGAGGGACGGACTACGAGCAGTACTTC.

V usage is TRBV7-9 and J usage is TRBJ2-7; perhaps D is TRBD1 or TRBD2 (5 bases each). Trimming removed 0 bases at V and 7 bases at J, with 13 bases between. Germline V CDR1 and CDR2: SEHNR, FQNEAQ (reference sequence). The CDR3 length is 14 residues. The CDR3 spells CASSLALGDREQYF. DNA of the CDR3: TGTGCCAGCAGCTTAGCGTTGGGGGATAGGGAGCAGTACTTC.

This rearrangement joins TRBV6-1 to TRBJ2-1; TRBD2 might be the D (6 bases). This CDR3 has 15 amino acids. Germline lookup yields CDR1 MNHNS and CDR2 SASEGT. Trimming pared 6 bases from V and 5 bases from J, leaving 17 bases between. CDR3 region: CASSPTAGFHNEQFF. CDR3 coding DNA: TGTGCCAGCAGCCCCACGGCGGGGTTTCACAATGAGCAGTTCTTC.

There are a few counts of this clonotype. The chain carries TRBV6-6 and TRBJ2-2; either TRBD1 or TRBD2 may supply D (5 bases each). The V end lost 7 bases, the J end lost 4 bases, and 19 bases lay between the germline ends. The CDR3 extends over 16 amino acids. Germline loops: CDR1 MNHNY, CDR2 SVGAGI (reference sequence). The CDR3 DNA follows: TGTGCCAGCAATGAGGGCAGGGCCCGTGGCACCGGGGAGCTGTTTTTT. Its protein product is CASNEGRARGTGELFF.

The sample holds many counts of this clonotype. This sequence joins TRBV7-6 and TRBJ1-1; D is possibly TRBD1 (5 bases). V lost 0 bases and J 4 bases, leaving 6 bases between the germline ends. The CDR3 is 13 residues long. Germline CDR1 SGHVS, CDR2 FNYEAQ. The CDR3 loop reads CASSLAGTTEAFF. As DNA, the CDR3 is TGTGCCAGCAGCTTAGCGGGGACCACTGAAGCTTTCTTT.

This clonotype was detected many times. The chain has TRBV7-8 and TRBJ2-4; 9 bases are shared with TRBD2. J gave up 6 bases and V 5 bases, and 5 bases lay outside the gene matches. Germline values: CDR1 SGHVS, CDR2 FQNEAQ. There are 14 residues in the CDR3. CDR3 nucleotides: TGTGCCAGCAGCATGCGGGGGGGCGGAAACATTCAGTACTTC. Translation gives CASSMRGGGNIQYF. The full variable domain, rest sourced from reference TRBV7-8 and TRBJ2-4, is GAGVSQSPRYKVAKRGQDVALRCDPISGHVSLFWYQQALGQGPEFLTYFQNEAQLDKSGLPSDRFFAERPEGSVSTLKIQRTQQEDSAVYLCASSMRGGGNIQYFGAGTRLSVL.

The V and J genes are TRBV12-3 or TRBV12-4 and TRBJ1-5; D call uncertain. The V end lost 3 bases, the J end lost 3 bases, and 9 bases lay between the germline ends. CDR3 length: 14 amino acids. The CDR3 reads CASSFGSLNQPQHF. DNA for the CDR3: TGTGCCAGCAGTTTTGGCTCCCTCAATCAGCCCCAGCATTTT.

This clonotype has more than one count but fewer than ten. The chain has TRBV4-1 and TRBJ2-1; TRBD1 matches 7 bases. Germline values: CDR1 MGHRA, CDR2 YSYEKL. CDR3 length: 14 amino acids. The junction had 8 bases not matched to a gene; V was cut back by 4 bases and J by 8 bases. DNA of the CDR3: TGCGCCAGCAGCCTTAATGAGGGGGCGGATGAGCAGTTCTTC. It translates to CASSLNEGADEQFF.

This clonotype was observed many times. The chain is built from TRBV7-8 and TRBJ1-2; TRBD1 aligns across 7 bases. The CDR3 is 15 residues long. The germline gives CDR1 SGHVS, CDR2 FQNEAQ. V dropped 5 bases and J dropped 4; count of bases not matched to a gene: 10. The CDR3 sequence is CASSARDRVSYGYTF. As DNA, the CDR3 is TGTGCCAGCAGCGCTAGGGACAGAGTATCCTATGGCTACACCTTC. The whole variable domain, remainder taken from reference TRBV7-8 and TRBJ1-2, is GAGVSQSPRYKVAKRGQDVALRCDPISGHVSLFWYQQALGQGPEFLTYFQNEAQLDKSGLPSDRFFAERPEGSVSTLKIQRTQQEDSAVYLCASSARDRVSYGYTFGSGTRLTVV.

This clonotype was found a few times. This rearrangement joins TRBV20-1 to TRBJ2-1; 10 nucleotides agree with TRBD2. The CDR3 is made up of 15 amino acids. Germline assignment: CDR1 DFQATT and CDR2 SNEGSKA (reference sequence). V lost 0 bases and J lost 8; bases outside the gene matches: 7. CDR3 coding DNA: TGCAGTGCTAGAGAGGGAGCGGGGGGGCTAGATGAGCAGTTCTTC. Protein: CSAREGAGGLDEQFF.

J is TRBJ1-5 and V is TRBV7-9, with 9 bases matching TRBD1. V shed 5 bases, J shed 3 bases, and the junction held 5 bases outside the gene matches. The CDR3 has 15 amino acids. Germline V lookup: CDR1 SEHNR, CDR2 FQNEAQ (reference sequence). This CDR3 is CASSLTGGANQPQHF. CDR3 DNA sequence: TGTGCCAGCAGCCTGACAGGGGGGGCCAATCAGCCCCAGCATTTT.

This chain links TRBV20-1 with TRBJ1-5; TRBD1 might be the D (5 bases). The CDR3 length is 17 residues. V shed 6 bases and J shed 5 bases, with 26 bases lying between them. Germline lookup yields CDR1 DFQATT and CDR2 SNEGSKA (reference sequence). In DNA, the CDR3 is TGCAGTGCCGTCCCCAGGGCCCCCGGAATTATACATCAGCCCCAGCATTTT. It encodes CSAVPRAPGIIHQPQHF.

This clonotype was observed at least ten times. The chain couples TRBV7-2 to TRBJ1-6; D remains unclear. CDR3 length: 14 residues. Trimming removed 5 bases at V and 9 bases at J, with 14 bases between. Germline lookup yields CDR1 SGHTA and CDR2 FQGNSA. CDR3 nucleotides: TGTGCCAGCAGCCCCTCCCCGGTTGGTTCACCCCTCCACTTT. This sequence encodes CASSPSPVGSPLHF.

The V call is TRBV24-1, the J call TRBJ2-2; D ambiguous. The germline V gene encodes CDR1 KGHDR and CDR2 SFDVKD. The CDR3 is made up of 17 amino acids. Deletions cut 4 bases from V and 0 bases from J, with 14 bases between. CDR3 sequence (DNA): TGTGCCACCAGTGACCCACTGGTAAATGCGAACACCGGGGAGCTGTTTTTT. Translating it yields CATSDPLVNANTGELFF.

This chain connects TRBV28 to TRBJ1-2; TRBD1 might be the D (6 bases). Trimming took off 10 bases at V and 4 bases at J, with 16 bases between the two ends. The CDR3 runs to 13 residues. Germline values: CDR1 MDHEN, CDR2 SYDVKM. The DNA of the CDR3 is TGTGCCACCTATGGGGGGCTTGGCTATGGCTACACCTTC. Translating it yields CATYGGLGYGYTF.

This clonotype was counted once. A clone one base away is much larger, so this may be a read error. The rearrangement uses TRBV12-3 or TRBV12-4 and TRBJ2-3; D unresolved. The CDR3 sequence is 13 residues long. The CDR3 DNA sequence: TGTGCCAGCTCTCCGGGCACTGCGGATACGAAGTATTTT. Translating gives CASSPGTADTKYF.

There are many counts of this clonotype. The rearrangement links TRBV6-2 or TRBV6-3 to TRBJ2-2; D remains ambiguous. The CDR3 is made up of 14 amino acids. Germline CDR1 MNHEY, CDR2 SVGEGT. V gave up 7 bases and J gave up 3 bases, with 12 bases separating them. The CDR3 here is CASTLRLDTGELFF. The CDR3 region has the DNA TGTGCCAGCACCCTCCGGCTGGACACCGGGGAGCTGTTTTTT.

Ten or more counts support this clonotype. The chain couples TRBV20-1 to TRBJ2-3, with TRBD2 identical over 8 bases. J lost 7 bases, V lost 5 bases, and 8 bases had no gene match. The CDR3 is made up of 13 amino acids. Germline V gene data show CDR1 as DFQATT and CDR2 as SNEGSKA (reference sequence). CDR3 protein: CSAGTGGVYTQYF. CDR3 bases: TGCAGTGCTGGCACGGGGGGGGTCTATACGCAGTATTTT.

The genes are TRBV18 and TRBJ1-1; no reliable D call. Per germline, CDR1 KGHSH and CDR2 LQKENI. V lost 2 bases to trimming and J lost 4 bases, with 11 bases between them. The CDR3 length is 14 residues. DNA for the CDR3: TGTGCCAGCTCACCATCGGGCTGGGGCACTGAAGCTTTCTTT. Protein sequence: CASSPSGWGTEAFF.

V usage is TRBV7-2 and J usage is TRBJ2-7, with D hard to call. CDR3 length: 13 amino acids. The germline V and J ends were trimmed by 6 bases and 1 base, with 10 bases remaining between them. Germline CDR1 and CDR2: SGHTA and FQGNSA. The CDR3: CASSRSESYEQYF. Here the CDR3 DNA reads TGTGCCAGCAGTAGGAGCGAGTCCTACGAGCAGTACTTC.

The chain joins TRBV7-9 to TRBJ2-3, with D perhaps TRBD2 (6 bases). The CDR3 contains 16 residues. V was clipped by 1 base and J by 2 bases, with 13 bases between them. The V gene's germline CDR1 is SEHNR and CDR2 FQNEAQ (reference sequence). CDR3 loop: CASSLDGDSSTDTQYF. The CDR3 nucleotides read TGTGCCAGCAGCTTAGACGGGGACTCCTCCACAGATACGCAGTATTTT.

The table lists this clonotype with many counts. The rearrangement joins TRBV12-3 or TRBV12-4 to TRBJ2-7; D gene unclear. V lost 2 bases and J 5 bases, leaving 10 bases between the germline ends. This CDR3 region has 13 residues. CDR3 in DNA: TGTGCCAGCAGTTTACCCCCGAGCCACGAGCAGTACTTC. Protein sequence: CASSLPPSHEQYF.

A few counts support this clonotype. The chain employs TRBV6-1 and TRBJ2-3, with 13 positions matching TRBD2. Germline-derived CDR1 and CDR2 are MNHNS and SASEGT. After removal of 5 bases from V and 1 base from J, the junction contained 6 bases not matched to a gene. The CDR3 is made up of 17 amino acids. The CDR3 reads CASSNPGTSGGTDTQYF. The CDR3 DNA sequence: TGTGCCAGCAGTAACCCTGGGACTAGCGGGGGCACAGATACGCAGTATTTT.

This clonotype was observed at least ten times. The CDR3 nucleotides read TGTGCCAGCAGTTACGGCAGGGGGGGTCAGCCCCAGCATTTT. This codes for CASSYGRGGQPQHF. The chain has TRBV6-6 and TRBJ1-5; the match to TRBD1 covers 7 bases. Germline values: CDR1 MNHNY, CDR2 SVGAGI (reference sequence). V was pared by 2 bases and J by 6 bases, with 4 bases of the junction left unmatched. The CDR3 loop spans 14 amino acids.

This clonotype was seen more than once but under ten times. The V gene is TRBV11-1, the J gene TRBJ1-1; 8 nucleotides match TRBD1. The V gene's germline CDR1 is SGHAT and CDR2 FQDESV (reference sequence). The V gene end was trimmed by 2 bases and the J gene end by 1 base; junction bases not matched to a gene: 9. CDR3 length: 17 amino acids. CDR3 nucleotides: TGTGCCAGCAGCTTAACACGCTGGGGACAGGAGAACACTGAAGCTTTCTTT. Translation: CASSLTRWGQENTEAFF. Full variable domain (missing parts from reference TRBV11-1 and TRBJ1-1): EAEVAQSPRYKITEKSQAVAFWCDPISGHATLYWYRQILGQGPELLVQFQDESVVDDSQLPKDRFSAERLKGVDSTLKIQPAELGDSAMYLCASSLTRWGQENTEAFFGQGTRLTVV.

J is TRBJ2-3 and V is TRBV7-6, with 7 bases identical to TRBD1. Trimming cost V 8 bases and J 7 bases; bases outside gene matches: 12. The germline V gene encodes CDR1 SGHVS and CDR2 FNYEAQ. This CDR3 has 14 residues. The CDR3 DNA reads TGTGCCAGCCGGACAGGTCGCCCCCCAAATACGCAGTATTTT. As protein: CASRTGRPPNTQYF.

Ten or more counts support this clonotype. CDR3 in DNA: TGTGCCAGCAGCGTGGCCGGGACAGCTGACGAGCAGTACTTC. This translates into CASSVAGTADEQYF. The chain combines TRBV7-9 with TRBJ2-7, with TRBD1 matching 7 bases. The junction had 9 bases not matched to a gene; V was cut back by 5 bases and J by 5 bases. The CDR3 sequence is 14 residues long. Germline assignment: CDR1 SEHNR and CDR2 FQNEAQ (reference sequence).

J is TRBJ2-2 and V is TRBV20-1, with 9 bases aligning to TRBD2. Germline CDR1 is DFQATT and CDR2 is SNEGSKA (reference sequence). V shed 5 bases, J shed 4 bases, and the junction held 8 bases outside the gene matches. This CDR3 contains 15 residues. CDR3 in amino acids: CSARRLAVTTGELFF. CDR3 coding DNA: TGCAGTGCTCGCCGACTAGCGGTCACCACCGGGGAGCTGTTTTTT.